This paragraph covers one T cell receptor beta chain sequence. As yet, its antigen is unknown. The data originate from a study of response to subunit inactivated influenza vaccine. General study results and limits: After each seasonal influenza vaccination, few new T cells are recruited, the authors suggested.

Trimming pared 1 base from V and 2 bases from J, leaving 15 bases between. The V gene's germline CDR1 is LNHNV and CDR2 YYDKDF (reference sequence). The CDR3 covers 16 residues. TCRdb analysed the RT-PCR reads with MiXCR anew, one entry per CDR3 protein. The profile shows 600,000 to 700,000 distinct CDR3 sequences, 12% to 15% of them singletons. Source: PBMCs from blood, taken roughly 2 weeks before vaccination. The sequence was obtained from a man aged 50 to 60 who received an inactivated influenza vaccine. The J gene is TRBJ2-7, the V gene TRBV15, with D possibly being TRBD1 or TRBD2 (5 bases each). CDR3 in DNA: TGTGCCACCAGCAGAGCTGGGGGATCCCCCACCTACGAGCAGTACTTC. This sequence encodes CATSRAGGSPTYEQYF.